This T cell receptor beta chain is drawn from a study of vaccination and CD4 T cells after COVID-19. Study information: Controls had a CEFX pool, an HIV-1 Nef pool, or no peptide added.

Oncomine TCR Beta short-read sequencing was applied to DNA from cultured CD4+ T cells. TCRdb fed the PCR reads into MiXCR, producing one record per CDR3 protein. The sample includes fewer than 20,000 distinct CDR3 sequences, 53% of them seen just once. The V and J ends lost 10 bases and 6 bases respectively, with 19 bases between them. The CDR3 sequence is 14 residues long. The V gene's germline CDR1 is LNHDA and CDR2 SQIVND (reference sequence). A note on this clonotype: Its antigen is as yet unknown.

Specified treatment: roughly 11-day PBMC culture with coronavirus spike peptide pools or control peptides (ViraFEST assay). The receptor was isolated from a human donor who had recovered from COVID-19. The rearrangement joins TRBV19 to TRBJ2-1; D not certain. Sequenced material: CD4+ T cells from blood, cultured in vitro, taken before SARS-CoV-2 vaccination. This CDR3 reads CATQSQVGGNEQFF. The DNA for the CDR3 is TGTGCCACCCAGTCCCAGGTAGGTGGCAATGAGCAGTTCTTC.